Sequencing of this TCR beta chain was carried out in a study of control samples from healthy donors and cancer patients. Deletions cut 5 bases from V and 5 bases from J, with 15 bases between. This CDR3 has 14 residues. The germline V gene encodes CDR1 MNHEY and CDR2 SVGEGT. Repertoires were generated with immunoSEQ multiplex PCR, while TCRdb's copy carries only in-frame clones and drops some. The sample lists roughly 160,000 clones, around 94% occurring once. The TCR was taken from a man aged 55 to 70 with colorectal cancer. The rearrangement links TRBV6-2 or TRBV6-3 to TRBJ1-2; D unclear. The sample taken for sequencing was PBMCs. This CDR3 is CASSAIWTEYGYTF. The CDR3 DNA is TGTGCCAGCAGTGCGATATGGACGGAGTATGGCTACACCTTC.